Sequencing of this T cell receptor beta chain was carried out in a study of Ad26.COV2.S vaccination and SARS-CoV-2 variants. Study details: Ad26.COV2.S shots went into the muscle once or twice, 56 days apart. General study findings and limits: Measures of TCR breadth and depth may have fallen short of total T cell responses. Across vaccine and placebo recipients, the breadth of non-spike TCRs was similar.

The sample holds one count of this clone. Its antigen is currently unknown. Libraries were prepared by immunoSEQ multiplex PCR; TCRdb keeps only in-frame clonotypes and omits some of them. This table holds over 450,000 clones, around 89% found once. The treatment was: 15 to 20 received Ad26.COV2.S at low or high dose, single or two shots; 5 received placebo; per-sample allocation not given. Samples analyzed were those drawn on day 63 after the first vaccine or placebo injection. The starting material was peripheral blood, obtained in a trial of Ad26.COV2.S vaccine versus placebo. The sequence came from a person aged 18-60 years who received the Ad26.COV2.S COVID-19 vaccine or a placebo.

CDR3 sequence reads: CASSLELAGGPSYEQYF. The CDR3 region has the DNA TGCGCCAGCAGCTTGGAACTAGCGGGGGGACCCTCCTACGAGCAGTACTTC. The chain links TRBV5-1 to TRBJ2-7; the match to TRBD2 covers 12 bases. Per germline, CDR1 SGHRS and CDR2 YFSETQ. This CDR3 has 17 residues. J gave up 0 bases and V 0 bases, and 4 bases lay outside the gene matches.